Reported below is one TCR beta chain. The antigen remains undetermined. This specimen belongs to a study of shared clonotypes between healthy human individuals. Produced via immunoSEQ multiplex PCR; TCRdb's table is partial and in-frame only. Counted here are about 530,000 clones, 90% to 96% occurring once; the ten biggest clones make up about 0.064%. V lost 4 bases to trimming and J lost 8 bases; unmatched junction nucleotides: 8. There are 14 residues in the CDR3. Germline lookup yields CDR1 SGHTA and CDR2 FQGNSA. Study results and caveats: Expectations were that clonotype sharing among donors would be affected by sequencing depth. Rarefaction revealed incomplete sorted-subset sequencing despite large depth. Lower generation probabilities were found for non-shared clonotypes than for those shared by all four donors.

The sequenced material came from naive CD4+ T cells sorted from blood. As for subset: CD45RA+ positively selected. This chain uses TRBV7-2 with TRBJ2-3, with 8 bases matching TRBD2. This clonotype originated in a woman aged 25-40 years in good health. CDR3 amino acids: CASSWTSREATQYF. Written as DNA, the CDR3 is TGTGCCAGCAGCTGGACTAGCCGGGAGGCTACGCAGTATTTT.